Below are 31 T cell receptor beta chains sequenced from a single sample in a study of response to subunit inactivated influenza vaccine. TCRdb used MiXCR to reprocess the RT-PCR reads, holding one entry per CDR3 protein. The table includes about 650,000 distinct CDR3 sequences, 15% to 17% detected once. The specimen was PBMCs from blood, collected approximately 13 days after vaccination. These TCRs come from a man between 45 and 60 years old who received an inactivated influenza vaccine.

V and J are TRBV18 and TRBJ2-1, with 11 positions matching TRBD2. With V trimmed by 3 bases and J by 6 bases, 7 bases remained unmatched. CDR3 size: 16 residues. Germline-derived CDR1 and CDR2 are KGHSH and LQKENI. The CDR3: CASSPTSGTPRNEQFF. The CDR3, as DNA: TGTGCCAGCTCACCGACTAGCGGGACTCCCCGCAATGAGCAGTTCTTC.

In this sample, this clonotype turned up a few times. This chain joins TRBV4-2 and TRBJ2-5; perhaps D is TRBD1 or TRBD2 (5 bases each). CDR1 LGHNA and CDR2 YNFKEQ come from the germline V gene. The V end lost 4 bases, the J end lost 3 bases, and 15 bases lay between the germline ends. This CDR3 is built from 15 residues. The CDR3 sequence: CASSRLQDFKETQYF. DNA of the CDR3: TGTGCCAGCAGCCGACTACAGGATTTTAAAGAGACCCAGTACTTC.

This chain connects TRBV7-2 to TRBJ2-7, with D unclear. Germline CDR1 and CDR2: SGHTA and FQGNSA. V was pared by 1 base and J by 2 bases, with 15 bases between. The length of the CDR3 is 16 residues. The CDR3 loop is CASSLVGGTRTYEQYF. The CDR3 DNA reads TGTGCCAGCAGCTTAGTTGGCGGAACGAGGACCTACGAGCAGTACTTC.

This clonotype was detected many times. The V gene is TRBV25-1, the J gene TRBJ2-7; possible D gene TRBD1, 6 bases. Trimming pared 9 bases from V and 2 bases from J, leaving 20 bases between. The length of the CDR3 is 15 residues. Germline assignment: CDR1 MGHDK and CDR2 SYGVNS. For the CDR3, the DNA is TGTGCCAGTCGCGCTACCGACAGGTTTACCTACGAGCAGTACTTC. This codes for CASRATDRFTYEQYF.

This rearrangement joins TRBV28 to TRBJ2-2; no reliable D call. The V end was cut by 8 bases, the J end by 1 base, with 8 bases between. In germline, CDR1 is MDHEN, CDR2 SYDVKM. This CDR3 comprises 13 residues. The CDR3 reads CASEGWNTGELFF. Written as DNA, the CDR3 is TGTGCCAGCGAAGGATGGAACACCGGGGAGCTGTTTTTT. The complete variable domain, with remaining parts taken from reference TRBV28 and TRBJ2-2, reads DVKVTQSSRYLVKRTGEKVFLECVQDMDHENMFWYRQDPGLGLRLIYFSYDVKMKEKGDIPEGYSVSREKKERFSLILESASTNQTSMYLCASEGWNTGELFFGEGSRLTVL.

This clonotype is a singleton in its sample. The gene calls are TRBV6-4 and TRBJ2-1, with D possibly TRBD2 on 6 matching bases. The V end was cut by 3 bases, the J end by 3 bases, with 12 bases between. The germline V gene encodes CDR1 MRHNA and CDR2 SNTAGT. This CDR3 is built from 15 residues. The CDR3 sequence: CASSEGSGDYNEQFF. CDR3 nucleotides: TGTGCCAGCAGTGAAGGTAGCGGAGACTACAATGAGCAGTTCTTC.

This clonotype was seen a handful of times. The chain joins TRBV29-1 to TRBJ2-7, with 7 bases fitting TRBD1. CDR3 length: 12 residues. V was pared by 6 bases and J by 5 bases, with 7 bases of the junction left unmatched. CDR1 and CDR2 (germline): SQVTM, ANQGSEA. CDR3 region: CSVKQQGNEQYF. The CDR3 DNA follows: TGCAGCGTCAAACAACAGGGGAACGAGCAGTACTTC.

This clonotype was counted only a few times. The rearrangement joins TRBV27 to TRBJ2-1; TRBD1 agrees at 9 bases. V lost 9 bases, J lost 3 bases, and 3 bases stayed unmatched. The V gene's germline CDR1 is MNHEY and CDR2 SMNVEV (reference sequence). The CDR3 is 13 amino acids. CDR3 DNA sequence: TGTGCCAGTCCGGGACAGGGCTACAATGAGCAGTTCTTC. It codes for CASPGQGYNEQFF.

In its sample, this clonotype was seen a few times. The chain has TRBV6-2 or TRBV6-3 and TRBJ2-1, with D maybe TRBD1 (6 bases). CDR1 is MNHEY, CDR2 SVGEGT, per germline. The CDR3 is 13 residues long. Trimming took 7 bases from V and 12 from J, leaving 19 bases between them. CDR3 sequence (DNA): TGTGCCAGCAATTCAGACAGGTTAGGTCGGCAGTTCTTC. Translating gives CASNSDRLGRQFF.

In this sample, this clonotype turned up many times. The chain employs TRBV7-9 and TRBJ2-6; 13 bases map to TRBD2. CDR1 and CDR2 from the germline V gene are SEHNR and FQNEAQ (reference sequence). Losses at the gene ends were 4 bases for V and 0 bases for J; bases not matched to a gene: 12. This CDR3 has 21 residues. The CDR3 sequence: CASSSGLAGSSRVSGANVLTF. CDR3 nucleotide sequence: TGTGCCAGCAGCTCGGGACTAGCGGGGTCCTCCCGAGTCTCTGGGGCCAACGTCCTGACTTTC.

The rearrangement joins TRBV6-5 to TRBJ2-7, with D tentatively TRBD1 or TRBD2 (5 bases each). Germline V CDR1 and CDR2: MNHEY, SVGAGI. V lost 2 bases, J lost 12 bases, and 11 bases lay in between. This CDR3 comprises 11 residues. The CDR3 sequence is CASSYKGRGYF. CDR3 sequence (DNA): TGTGCCAGCAGTTACAAGGGGAGAGGGTACTTC.

The chain couples TRBV30 to TRBJ1-1, with D perhaps TRBD1 (6 bases). The V and J ends lost 0 bases and 0 bases respectively, with 26 bases between them. This CDR3 is built from 20 residues. Germline V gives CDR1 GTSNPN, CDR2 SVGIG (reference sequence). The CDR3 region is CAWSVRESPGEGVLNTEAFF. The CDR3 bases are TGTGCCTGGAGTGTCCGAGAATCTCCCGGCGAGGGGGTGCTGAACACTGAAGCTTTCTTT. Variable domain in full (rest from reference TRBV30 and TRBJ1-1): SQTIHQWPATLVQPVGSPLSLECTVEGTSNPNLYWYRQAAGRGLQLLFYSVGIGQISSEVPQNLSASRPQDRQFILSSKKLLLSDSGFYLCAWSVRESPGEGVLNTEAFFGQGTRLTVV.

The chain combines TRBV16 with TRBJ2-7; D is unresolved. This CDR3 comprises 16 residues. V was trimmed by 0 bases and J by 3 bases, leaving 15 bases between them. Germline assignment: CDR1 KGHSY and CDR2 FQNENV. The CDR3: CASSQSYGVFNYEQYF. The CDR3 DNA follows: TGTGCCAGCAGCCAATCATACGGAGTGTTTAACTACGAGCAGTACTTC. The entire variable domain, with the rest obtained from reference TRBV16 and TRBJ2-7, is as follows: GEEVAQTPKHLVRGEGQKAKLYCAPIKGHSYVFWYQQVLKNEFKFLISFQNENVFDETGMPKERFSAKCLPNSPCSLEIQATKLEDSAVYFCASSQSYGVFNYEQYFGPGTRLTVT.

This clonotype has a count of ten or more. V gene TRBV20-1 combines with J gene TRBJ1-2; D might be TRBD1 (6 bases). This CDR3 is 20 amino acids long. Trimming took off 2 bases at V and 0 bases at J, with 28 bases between the two ends. The germline gives CDR1 DFQATT, CDR2 SNEGSKA (reference sequence). CDR3 DNA: TGCAGTGCTAGAAATTATTCCCAGACGGGGGCTCAAATTACTAACTATGGCTACACCTTC. As protein: CSARNYSQTGAQITNYGYTF.

The V and J genes are TRBV7-9 and TRBJ2-1; 9 positions match TRBD2. The CDR3 has 17 amino acids. The J segment lost 4 bases and the V segment lost 6 bases, leaving 13 bases of the junction unmatched. Germline V gene data show CDR1 as SEHNR and CDR2 as FQNEAQ (reference sequence). The CDR3 sequence: CASRLLTGTSRYNEQFF. In nucleotides, the CDR3 is TGTGCCAGCAGGCTTTTGACCGGGACTAGCAGATACAATGAGCAGTTCTTC.

This clonotype has only a few counts. The chain combines TRBV7-6 with TRBJ1-3; no clear D. The CDR3 is 12 amino acids. The V gene lost 5 bases and the J gene lost 4 bases, with 6 bases spanning the gap. In germline, CDR1 is SGHVS, CDR2 FNYEAQ. The CDR3 loop is CASSGRGNTIYF. The CDR3 DNA follows: TGTGCCAGCAGCGGGCGAGGAAACACCATATATTTT.

This clonotype was observed a few times. This rearrangement joins TRBV5-1 to TRBJ2-1; no clear D. CDR3 length: 14 residues. Germline V CDR1 and CDR2: SGHRS, YFSETQ. V lost 1 base and J 3 bases, leaving 8 bases between the germline ends. The CDR3 DNA is TGCGCCAGCAGCTTGTCCGCCAACTACAATGAGCAGTTCTTC. Translating it yields CASSLSANYNEQFF.

This rearrangement joins TRBV20-1 to TRBJ2-3; D not certain. The CDR3 extends over 17 amino acids. Germline loops: CDR1 DFQATT, CDR2 SNEGSKA (reference sequence). V was trimmed by 4 bases and J by 1 base, leaving 21 bases between them. CDR3 sequence (DNA): TGCAGTGCTACCCAGTCCCGACTGTTGGTGGGCACAGATACGCAGTATTTT. This sequence encodes CSATQSRLLVGTDTQYF.

The table lists this clonotype with a few counts. J is TRBJ1-5 and V is TRBV7-2, with TRBD1 identical over 8 bases. CDR1 and CDR2 from the germline V gene are SGHTA and FQGNSA. V shed 2 bases and J 1 base; nucleotides not matched to a gene: 4. The CDR3 contains 16 residues. In DNA, the CDR3 is TGTGCCAGCAGCTTATCGACAGGGGTGAGCAATCAGCCCCAGCATTTT. Translated: CASSLSTGVSNQPQHF.

The chain couples TRBV7-6 to TRBJ1-6; 7 bases line up with TRBD1. CDR1 is SGHVS, CDR2 FNYEAQ, per germline. This CDR3 spans 17 amino acids. The V segment lost 3 bases and the J segment 2 bases; nucleotides outside the gene matches: 7. The chain's CDR3 is CASSLGQGGTYNSPLHF. The CDR3 bases are TGTGCCAGCAGCTTGGGGCAGGGGGGGACCTATAATTCACCCCTCCACTTT.

This clonotype turned up a few times. The J gene is TRBJ2-2, the V gene TRBV28; 9 bases are a match to TRBD1. Germline assignment: CDR1 MDHEN and CDR2 SYDVKM. V gave up 6 bases and J gave up 3 bases; unmatched junction bases: 8. This CDR3 spans 16 amino acids. The DNA of the CDR3 is TGTGCCAGCAGAGTCCCGAGGACAGGGGACACCGGGGAGCTGTTTTTT. Protein: CASRVPRTGDTGELFF.

This clonotype was seen a handful of times. This rearrangement joins TRBV5-1 to TRBJ2-1, with D unresolved. V was trimmed by 0 bases and J by 10 bases, leaving 14 bases between them. Germline V lookup: CDR1 SGHRS, CDR2 YFSETQ. The CDR3 is 14 residues long. The CDR3: CASSLALGLEEQFF. Written as DNA, the CDR3 is TGCGCCAGCAGCTTGGCTCTGGGCTTAGAAGAGCAGTTCTTC.

This clonotype was recorded a few times. For the CDR3, the DNA is TGTGCCAGCAGCGTAGCTCGGGGAGAGACCCAGTACTTC. Translating gives CASSVARGETQYF. The chain links TRBV2 to TRBJ2-5; maybe TRBD2 (5 bases). The germline V gene encodes CDR1 SNHLY and CDR2 FYNNEI. V lost 6 bases and J 4 bases, leaving 12 bases between the germline ends. This CDR3 region has 13 residues.

This clonotype was observed at least ten times. The rearrangement links TRBV12-3 or TRBV12-4 to TRBJ2-7; maybe TRBD2 (6 bases). This CDR3 has 12 amino acids. Trimming removed 6 bases at V and 4 bases at J, with 10 bases between. As DNA, the CDR3 is TGTGCCAGCAGATCGGGGGTTTACGAGCAGTACTTC. Amino acid sequence: CASRSGVYEQYF.

In its sample, this clonotype was seen a few times. The CDR3 spells CASSLWGGADGEQFF. CDR3 DNA sequence: TGTGCCAGCAGCTTATGGGGGGGGGCAGATGGTGAGCAGTTCTTC. The rearrangement joins TRBV7-8 to TRBJ2-1; tentatively, D is TRBD2 (7 bases). In germline, CDR1 is SGHVS, CDR2 FQNEAQ. The V end lost 2 bases, the J end lost 9 bases, and 17 bases lay between the germline ends. CDR3 length equals 15 residues.

The chain couples TRBV2 to TRBJ2-1; no clear D. Looked up from germline, CDR1 is SNHLY and CDR2 is FYNNEI. With 4 bases removed from V and 8 bases from J, the gap between germline ends came to 12 bases. The CDR3 spans 13 residues. This chain's CDR3 is CASSVRWGDEQFF. Here the CDR3 DNA reads TGTGCCAGCAGTGTCCGGTGGGGTGATGAGCAGTTCTTC.

This clonotype was counted many times. The rearrangement uses TRBV6-2 or TRBV6-3 and TRBJ2-7; D remains unclear. V was pared by 1 base and J by 1 base, with 11 bases between. This CDR3 is built from 15 residues. Per germline, CDR1 MNHEY and CDR2 SVGEGT. The CDR3: CASSYFSDGSYEQYF. As DNA, the CDR3 is TGTGCCAGCAGTTACTTCTCGGACGGATCCTACGAGCAGTACTTC.

This clonotype was seen repeatedly, ten times or more. The chain links TRBV27 to TRBJ2-3, with 7 bases fitting TRBD1. Germline assignment: CDR1 MNHEY and CDR2 SMNVEV (reference sequence). The CDR3 runs 22 residues. V was clipped by 4 bases and J by 0 bases; unmatched bases: 25. Here the CDR3 reads CASSSMTGLDNYGGASTDTQYF. As DNA, the CDR3 is TGTGCCAGCAGTTCCATGACAGGGCTCGACAATTATGGCGGCGCTAGCACAGATACGCAGTATTTT.

The rearrangement joins TRBV5-1 to TRBJ2-2; D is ambiguous. Trimming cost V 5 bases and J 0 bases, with 8 bases left between them. Germline CDR1 reads SGHRS; CDR2 reads YFSETQ. The CDR3 extends over 14 amino acids. DNA for the CDR3: TGCGCCAGCAGAAGCCACGCGAACACCGGGGAGCTGTTTTTT. Protein product: CASRSHANTGELFF.

V gene TRBV12-3 or TRBV12-4 combines with J gene TRBJ2-7, with a possible D match to TRBD2 (6 bases). V shed 3 bases and J shed 6 bases, with 12 bases lying between them. The CDR3 covers 13 residues. Here the CDR3 reads CASSLGGTLEQYF. The CDR3 nucleotides are TGTGCCAGCAGTTTGGGGGGTACGCTCGAGCAGTACTTC.

This clonotype was found many times. This sequence joins TRBV12-3 or TRBV12-4 and TRBJ2-7, with 10 bases that match TRBD2. Germline trimming cut 7 bases from V and 1 base from J; bases unmatched to any gene: 7. This CDR3 spans 15 amino acids. The CDR3, as DNA: TGTGCCAGCACCCTAAGCGGGGGGGTTTCCTACGAGCAGTACTTC. This translates into CASTLSGGVSYEQYF.